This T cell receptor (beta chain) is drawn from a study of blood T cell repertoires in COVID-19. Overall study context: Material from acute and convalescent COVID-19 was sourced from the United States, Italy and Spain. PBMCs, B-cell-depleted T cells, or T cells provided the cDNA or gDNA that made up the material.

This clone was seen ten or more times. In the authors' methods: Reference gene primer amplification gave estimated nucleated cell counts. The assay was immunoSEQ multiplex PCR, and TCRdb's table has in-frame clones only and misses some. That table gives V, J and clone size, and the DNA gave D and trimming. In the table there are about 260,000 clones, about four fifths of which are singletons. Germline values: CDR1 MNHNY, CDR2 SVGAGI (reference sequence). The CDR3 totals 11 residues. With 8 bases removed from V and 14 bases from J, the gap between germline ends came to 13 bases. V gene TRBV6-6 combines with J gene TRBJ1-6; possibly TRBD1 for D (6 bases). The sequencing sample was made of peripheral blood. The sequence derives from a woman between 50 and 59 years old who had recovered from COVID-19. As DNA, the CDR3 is TGTGCCAGCTTCAAACAGGGAGCCCTCCACTTT. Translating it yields CASFKQGALHF.